The 2 T cell receptor beta chains reported below all come from one sample, sequenced in a study of CD8 T cells in ankylosing spondylitis. TCRdb analysed the 5' RACE reads with MiXCR anew, one entry per CDR3 protein. The sample consists of more than 150,000 distinct CDR3 sequences, 10% to 15% of them appearing once. The sequencing sample was made of blood, either unsorted or a sorted T cell fraction (not recorded which). The source is a female donor with ankylosing spondylitis or in good health (not recorded which).

The DNA for the CDR3 is TGTGCCAGCAGCCAAGTAGAGACCCAGTACTTC. It encodes CASSQVETQYF. V and J are TRBV14 and TRBJ2-5; D is unresolved. Trimming stripped 1 base from V and 4 bases from J, with 1 base between. The germline V gene encodes CDR1 SGHDN and CDR2 FVKESK. This CDR3 contains 11 residues. Variable domain in full (rest from reference TRBV14 and TRBJ2-5): EAGVTQFPSHSVIEKGQTVTLRCDPISGHDNLYWYRRVMGKEIKFLLHFVKESKQDESGMPNNRFLAERTGGTYSTLKVQPAELEDSGVYFCASSQVETQYFGPGTRLLVL.

This clonotype appeared many times. This chain connects TRBV12-3 or TRBV12-4 to TRBJ1-3; D gene ambiguous. Trimming took off 6 bases at V and 4 bases at J, with 7 bases between the two ends. The CDR3 extends over 12 amino acids. This chain's CDR3 is CASRAYGNTIYF. The CDR3, as DNA: TGTGCCAGCAGAGCTTACGGAAACACCATATATTTT.